This T cell receptor (beta chain) is drawn from a study of T-cell memory formation after mild COVID-19. Overall study context: Among the donors, TCR clusters were largely specific to each donor. Study results and limitations: SARS-CoV-2 specificity was not confirmed for second-wave clones peaking on day 37. For contracting clones, CD4+ ones sat mainly in CM and EM, CD8+ in EMRA. CD4+ bias marked clones expanding day 15 to 37, unlike balanced contracting clones.

This clonotype was picked up a small number of times. Its antigen is not identified. There are 13 residues in the CDR3. Per the germline V gene, CDR1 is SGHRS and CDR2 is YFSETQ. Trimming cost V 4 bases and J 6 bases; bases outside gene matches: 6. TCRdb ran MiXCR on the 5' RACE reads and lists one entry per CDR3 protein. The repertoire holds a few hundred thousand distinct CDR3 sequences, with just under 20% as singletons. This chain uses TRBV5-1 with TRBJ1-2; 7 nucleotides agree with TRBD1. The source material was PBMCs or a T cell subset sorted from them (not recorded which). The receptor comes from a young man who had mild COVID-19 (a few samples of this study predate the infection). Cell type and time point are not known. This CDR3 is CASSADRVDGYTF. The CDR3 nucleotides read TGCGCCAGCAGCGCAGACAGGGTTGATGGCTACACCTTC. The full variable domain, in which reference TRBV5-1 and TRBJ1-2 provide the parts outside the CDR3, is KAGVTQTPRYLIKTRGQQVTLSCSPISGHRSVSWYQQTPGQGLQFLFEYFSETQRNKGNFPGRFSGRQFSNSRSEMNVSTLELGDSALYLCASSADRVDGYTFGSGTRLTVV.